These 9 T cell receptor beta chains came from one sample sequenced in a study of T cell changes during pregnancy in multiple sclerosis. Using immunoSEQ multiplex PCR, the repertoire was profiled, and TCRdb retains in-frame clones only, with some absent. The sample has tens of thousands of clones; approximately 89% are singletons. The sample was CD8+ T cells from peripheral blood mononuclear cells, taken in the third trimester of pregnancy. All receptors derive from a female donor with multiple sclerosis, enrolled in a pregnancy study.

The J gene is TRBJ2-7, the V gene TRBV7-6; 10 bases agree with TRBD1. The CDR3 consists of 14 residues. CDR1 and CDR2 from the germline V gene are SGHVS and FNYEAQ. J lost 6 bases, V lost 5 bases, and 7 bases had no gene match. CDR3 in amino acids: CASSPGTGAIEQYF. The CDR3 coding sequence is TGTGCCAGCAGCCCGGGGACAGGGGCGATCGAGCAGTACTTC.

The chain employs TRBV19 and TRBJ2-7; a possible D gene is TRBD2 (5 bases). Germline assignment: CDR1 LNHDA and CDR2 SQIVND (reference sequence). Trimming shortened V by 5 bases and J by 4 bases, and 15 bases separated the two germline ends. This CDR3 is 14 amino acids long. CDR3 protein: CASSLGSAIYEQYF. The CDR3 bases are TGTGCCAGTAGTCTCGGTAGCGCGATTTACGAGCAGTACTTC.

This sequence joins TRBV5-4 and TRBJ2-7; 10 bases are a match to TRBD2. J gave up 1 base and V 9 bases, and 4 bases lay outside the gene matches. The CDR3 is made up of 13 amino acids. In germline, CDR1 is SGHNT, CDR2 YYREEE (reference sequence). The CDR3 loop reads CATRTSGSYEQYF. CDR3 in DNA: TGTGCCACCCGGACTAGCGGTTCCTACGAGCAGTACTTC.

This chain joins TRBV5-5 and TRBJ2-1, with no clear D. The germline V and J ends were trimmed by 0 bases and 5 bases, with 9 bases remaining between them. Germline CDR1 reads SGHKS; CDR2 reads YYEKEE (reference sequence). CDR3 length equals 14 residues. The CDR3 nucleotides are TGTGCCAGCAGCTTGGACGAGGCCCACAATGAGCAGTTCTTC. Amino acids: CASSLDEAHNEQFF.

This chain uses TRBV7-9 with TRBJ1-1; 10 bases align to TRBD1. The CDR3 consists of 15 residues. Germline V gene sequence: CDR1 SEHNR, CDR2 FQNEAQ (reference sequence). The trim removed 4 bases at V and 4 bases at J, leaving 6 bases unmatched. The CDR3: CASSYPGQGTTEAFF. The CDR3 DNA follows: TGTGCCAGCAGCTATCCGGGACAGGGGACCACTGAAGCTTTCTTT.

The gene calls are TRBV30 and TRBJ2-5; a weak D match, TRBD1 (6 bases). Germline V gives CDR1 GTSNPN, CDR2 SVGIG (reference sequence). V lost 4 bases, J lost 4 bases, and 10 bases lay in between. The CDR3 runs 12 residues. The CDR3 sequence is CAWKGVRETQYF. CDR3 nucleotides: TGTGCCTGGAAGGGGGTACGAGAGACCCAGTACTTC.

The chain is built from TRBV19 and TRBJ1-2, with TRBD1 as a possible D gene (5 bases). V lost 1 base and J 2 bases, leaving 14 bases between the germline ends. CDR3 length equals 16 residues. Germline V gene lookup returns CDR1 LNHDA and CDR2 SQIVND (reference sequence). The CDR3 DNA reads as TGTGCCAGTAGTATAGCCCGTAGACAGACCAACTATGGCTACACCTTC. Translated: CASSIARRQTNYGYTF.

The chain recombines TRBV2 with TRBJ2-3; TRBD1 is a possible D gene (5 bases). The V gene lost 3 bases and the J gene lost 6 bases, with 10 bases spanning the gap. Germline CDR1 SNHLY, CDR2 FYNNEI. CDR3 length: 13 residues. The CDR3 DNA follows: TGTGCCAGCAGTGATCACGCAGGGGATACGCAGTATTTT. Translating it yields CASSDHAGDTQYF. Using reference TRBV2 and TRBJ2-3 for the parts outside the CDR3, the full variable domain is EPEVTQTPSHQVTQMGQEVILRCVPISNHLYFYWYRQILGQKVEFLVSFYNNEISEKSEIFDDQFSVERPDGSNFTLKIRSTKLEDSAMYFCASSDHAGDTQYFGPGTRLTVL.

The chain combines TRBV7-9 with TRBJ1-1; 9 bases match TRBD1. Germline CDR1 SEHNR, CDR2 FQNEAQ (reference sequence). This CDR3 has 14 amino acids. The V segment lost 4 bases and the J segment 5 bases; nucleotides outside the gene matches: 5. The CDR3, as DNA: TGTGCCAGCAGCTACAGGGGGCAAGGAACTGAAGCTTTCTTT. It codes for CASSYRGQGTEAFF.